These 3 T cell receptor beta chains were sequenced from one sample in a study of T cell responses to AZD1222 COVID-19 vaccine. Assay: immunoSEQ multiplex PCR; the TCRdb copy retains only in-frame clones and omits some. The table lists under 130,000 clones, 85% to 90% of them singletons, with 35% to 55% in the top ten. The sample here was peripheral blood, taken 28 days after the second AZD1222 dose. Receptor source: an adult who received the AZD1222 COVID-19 vaccine.

This clone was counted only a few times. The V and J genes are TRBV18 and TRBJ2-1; D is uncertain. Trimming removed 6 bases at V and 8 bases at J, with 11 bases between. Germline-derived CDR1 and CDR2 are KGHSH and LQKENI. The CDR3 is 12 residues long. The CDR3 sequence: CASSLSRDEQFF. The CDR3 DNA sequence: TGTGCCAGCTCTCTGTCTAGAGATGAGCAGTTCTTC.

This clone is a singleton in its sample. This sequence joins TRBV19 and TRBJ2-7, with D maybe TRBD2 (6 bases). The V end was cut by 6 bases, the J end by 1 base, with 16 bases between. The length of the CDR3 is 15 residues. CDR1 LNHDA and CDR2 SQIVND come from the germline V gene (reference sequence). CDR3 in amino acids: CASRGGDAGSYEQYF. The DNA of the CDR3 is TGTGCCAGTAGAGGAGGGGACGCCGGTTCCTACGAGCAGTACTTC.

The CDR3 here is CASSPWGAPNQPQHF. The CDR3 coding sequence is TGTGCCAGCAGTCCTTGGGGGGCACCCAATCAGCCCCAGCATTTT. The chain has TRBV28 and TRBJ1-5; D is possibly TRBD1 (6 bases). The CDR3 is made up of 15 amino acids. The V end was cut by 5 bases, the J end by 3 bases, with 14 bases between. CDR1 and CDR2 (germline): MDHEN, SYDVKM.